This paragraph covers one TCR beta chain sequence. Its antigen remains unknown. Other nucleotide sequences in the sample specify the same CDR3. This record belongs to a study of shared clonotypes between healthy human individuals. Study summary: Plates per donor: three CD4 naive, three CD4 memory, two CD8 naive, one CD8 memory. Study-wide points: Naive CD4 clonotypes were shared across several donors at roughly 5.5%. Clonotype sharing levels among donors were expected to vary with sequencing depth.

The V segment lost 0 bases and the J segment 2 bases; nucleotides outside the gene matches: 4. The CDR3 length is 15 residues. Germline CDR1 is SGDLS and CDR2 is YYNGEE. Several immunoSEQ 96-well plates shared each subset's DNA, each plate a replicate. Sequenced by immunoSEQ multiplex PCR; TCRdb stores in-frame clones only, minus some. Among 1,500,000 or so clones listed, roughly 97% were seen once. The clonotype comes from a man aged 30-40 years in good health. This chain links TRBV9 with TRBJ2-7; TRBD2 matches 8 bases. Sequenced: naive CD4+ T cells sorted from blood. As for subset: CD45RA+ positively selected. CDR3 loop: CASSVAVSGTYEQYF. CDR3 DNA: TGTGCCAGCAGCGTAGCTGTTAGCGGGACCTACGAGCAGTACTTC.